The 21 T cell receptor beta chains presented below share a single source sample, sequenced in a study of blood T cell repertoires in COVID-19. Repertoires were generated with immunoSEQ multiplex PCR, while TCRdb's copy carries only in-frame clones and drops some. The sample lists 210,000 or so clones, less than 85% occurring once. Sequences were obtained from PBMCs or T cells enriched from blood (not recorded which). These receptors were obtained from a man in his sixties who had recovered from COVID-19.

V and J are TRBV7-8 and TRBJ2-1; D perhaps matches TRBD1 (6 bases). Trimming left V 5 bases short and J 3 bases short, with 14 bases between. The CDR3 has 15 residues. Germline V gives CDR1 SGHVS, CDR2 FQNEAQ. The CDR3 region is CASSRAGDNYNEQFF. The CDR3 coding sequence is TGTGCCAGCAGCCGAGCTGGGGACAACTACAATGAGCAGTTCTTC.

The chain couples TRBV24-1 to TRBJ2-3; 9 nucleotides match TRBD2. CDR3 length equals 15 residues. V lost 5 bases to trimming and J lost 5 bases; unmatched junction nucleotides: 7. Germline V gives CDR1 KGHDR, CDR2 SFDVKD. CDR3: CATSVSGGLGDTQYF. The CDR3 coding sequence is TGTGCCACCAGTGTGAGCGGGGGGCTTGGAGATACGCAGTATTTT.

The chain combines TRBV4-2 with TRBJ2-7; D possibly corresponds to TRBD2 (6 bases). Trimming left V 0 bases short and J 2 bases short, with 11 bases between. Germline CDR1 is LGHNA and CDR2 is YNFKEQ. The CDR3 extends over 15 amino acids. The CDR3 nucleotides are TGTGCCAGCAGCCAAGAGTGGGGCGGGACCTACGAGCAGTACTTC. Its protein is CASSQEWGGTYEQYF.

As regards this clone: Other DNA sequences within the sample encode an identical CDR3. The rearrangement links TRBV7-2 to TRBJ2-7, with 9 nucleotides matching TRBD1. CDR1 and CDR2 from the germline V gene are SGHTA and FQGNSA. The CDR3 extends over 14 amino acids. The ends lost 4 bases at V and 2 bases at J; junction bases unmatched: 3. The CDR3, as DNA: TGTGCCAGCAGCTCCGGGACAGGGCCCTACGAGCAGTACTTC. Protein product: CASSSGTGPYEQYF.

The rearrangement links TRBV3-1 (or the pseudogene TRBV3-2) to TRBJ2-2, with a tentative D call TRBD1 (6 bases). The V gene's germline CDR1 is LGHDT and CDR2 YNNKEL (reference sequence). CDR3 length: 14 residues. Trimming pared 3 bases from V and 4 bases from J, leaving 9 bases between. CDR3 nucleotide sequence: TGTGCCAGCAGCCAGAGGGGGAGCACCGGGGAGCTGTTTTTT. It codes for CASSQRGSTGELFF.

The rearrangement links TRBV12-3 or TRBV12-4 to TRBJ1-5; perhaps TRBD1 as D (6 bases). Deletions cut 5 bases from V and 5 bases from J, with 10 bases between. The CDR3 covers 13 residues. In DNA form, the CDR3 reads TGTGCCAGCAGTATGACAGGTCATCAGCCCCAGCATTTT. This translates into CASSMTGHQPQHF.

The V and J genes are TRBV5-8 and TRBJ1-4, with 9 bases aligning to TRBD1. This CDR3 is built from 16 residues. Germline V gives CDR1 SGHTS, CDR2 YDEGEE. With V trimmed by 4 bases and J by 8 bases, 12 bases remained unmatched. The CDR3, as DNA: TGTGCCAGCAGCCAACGGTGGGACAGGGCTGGAGAAAAACTGTTTTTT. Its protein product is CASSQRWDRAGEKLFF.

The chain is built from TRBV5-1 and TRBJ1-2; 9 nucleotides line up with TRBD1. Losses at the gene ends were 0 bases for V and 4 bases for J; bases not matched to a gene: 1. Germline assignment: CDR1 SGHRS and CDR2 YFSETQ. This CDR3 region has 14 residues. The DNA for the CDR3 is TGCGCCAGCAGCTTGGCGACAGGGGGCTATGGCTACACCTTC. Its translation: CASSLATGGYGYTF.

The rearrangement joins TRBV7-2 to TRBJ1-1; TRBD1 is a possible D gene (6 bases). This CDR3 region has 15 residues. V was clipped by 6 bases and J by 0 bases, with 14 bases between them. Germline V gene lookup returns CDR1 SGHTA and CDR2 FQGNSA. CDR3 region: CASRPRTGLNTEAFF. CDR3 DNA sequence: TGTGCCAGCAGACCTCGAACAGGGTTGAACACTGAAGCTTTCTTT.

This chain connects TRBV20-1 to TRBJ1-2, with no clear D. Trimming removed 7 bases at V and 1 base at J, with 7 bases between. The CDR3 spans 11 residues. Per the germline V gene, CDR1 is DFQATT and CDR2 is SNEGSKA (reference sequence). DNA for the CDR3: TGCAGTGTTGGGAGTAACTATGGCTACACCTTC. It is translated as CSVGSNYGYTF.

V gene TRBV28 combines with J gene TRBJ2-2; maybe TRBD1 (5 bases). Germline V lookup: CDR1 MDHEN, CDR2 SYDVKM. The CDR3 sequence is 15 residues long. The V end was cut by 3 bases, the J end by 4 bases, with 12 bases between. The chain's CDR3 is CASSFGHTSTGELFF. The CDR3, as DNA: TGTGCCAGCAGTTTTGGACATACCTCCACCGGGGAGCTGTTTTTT.

This clone has more than one count but fewer than ten. This CDR3 is also generated by other DNA sequences in the sample. The chain combines TRBV5-6 with TRBJ1-5; 7 nucleotides line up with TRBD1. The V gene's germline CDR1 is SGHDT and CDR2 YYEEEE. This CDR3 region has 13 residues. V was pared by 0 bases and J by 7 bases, with 1 base of the junction left unmatched. The chain's CDR3 is CASSLDRGQPQHF. The CDR3 DNA follows: TGTGCCAGCAGCTTGGACAGGGGCCAGCCCCAGCATTTT. Drawing the rest from reference TRBV5-6 and TRBJ1-5, the complete variable domain is DAGVTQSPTHLIKTRGQQVTLRCSPKSGHDTVSWYQQALGQGPQFIFQYYEEEERQRGNFPDRFSGHQFPNYSSELNVNALLLGDSALYLCASSLDRGQPQHFGDGTRLSIL.

This sequence joins TRBV29-1 and TRBJ2-5; 10 nucleotides agree with TRBD1. J was trimmed by 0 bases and V by 6 bases; bases with no gene match: 13. Per germline, CDR1 SQVTM and CDR2 ANQGSEA. The CDR3 contains 17 residues. Here the CDR3 DNA reads TGCAGCGTAGAGTCCGGGACAGGGGTAAAGTACCAAGAGACCCAGTACTTC. Translating it yields CSVESGTGVKYQETQYF.

In DNA form, the CDR3 reads TGTGCCAGCAGCCCCCGGACAGGGGGAGGGTGGGAGACCCAGTACTTC. Its protein product is CASSPRTGGGWETQYF. V usage is TRBV3-1 (or the pseudogene TRBV3-2) and J usage is TRBJ2-5; 10 bases fit TRBD1. The germline gives CDR1 LGHDT, CDR2 YNNKEL (reference sequence). Germline trimming cut 4 bases from V and 5 bases from J; bases unmatched to any gene: 10. The CDR3 sequence is 16 residues long.

This clone was detected only once. This chain connects TRBV7-2 to TRBJ1-3; D gene unclear. Germline V gene lookup returns CDR1 SGHTA and CDR2 FQGNSA. The CDR3 covers 15 residues. Between the trimmed V and J ends, which lost 3 bases and 0 bases, there was a span of 9 bases. The CDR3 loop is CASSLSLSSGNTIYF. The CDR3, as DNA: TGTGCCAGCAGCTTGTCGCTGAGCTCTGGAAACACCATATATTTT.

The rearrangement uses TRBV5-1 and TRBJ1-3; 10 bases agree with TRBD1. The germline V gene encodes CDR1 SGHRS and CDR2 YFSETQ. V shed 1 base and J 3 bases; nucleotides not matched to a gene: 4. The CDR3 is made up of 16 amino acids. CDR3: CASSLMTGGGGNTIYF. For the CDR3, the DNA is TGCGCCAGCAGCTTGATGACAGGGGGCGGTGGAAACACCATATATTTT.

The chain recombines TRBV30 with TRBJ1-6; D not certain. This CDR3 spans 15 amino acids. Germline assignment: CDR1 GTSNPN and CDR2 SVGIG (reference sequence). V lost 1 base to trimming and J lost 4 bases, with 11 bases between them. The CDR3 bases are TGTGCCTGGAGTGAAGCTCAGGTTTATAATTCACCCCTCCACTTT. This sequence encodes CAWSEAQVYNSPLHF.

The chain links TRBV10-3 to TRBJ2-7; 10 bases match TRBD1. CDR1 and CDR2 from the germline V gene are ENHRY and SYGVKD. J was trimmed by 0 bases and V by 6 bases; bases with no gene match: 8. There are 16 residues in the CDR3. The CDR3 region has the DNA TGTGCCATCAGCGCCGGGACAGGGGCCCCCTCCTACGAGCAGTACTTC. This codes for CAISAGTGAPSYEQYF.

The chain has TRBV5-1 and TRBJ1-6; 9 nucleotides align to TRBD1. Per germline, CDR1 SGHRS and CDR2 YFSETQ. V shed 5 bases, J shed 10 bases, and the junction held 7 bases outside the gene matches. This CDR3 is 14 amino acids long. CDR3 bases: TGCGCCAGCAGTCGGGACAGGGAGGGATCACCCCTCCACTTT. Amino acids: CASSRDREGSPLHF.

The V gene is TRBV19, the J gene TRBJ1-1; no definite D call. The CDR3 spans 15 residues. The ends were cut back, 3 bases at V and 1 base at J, with 12 bases in the middle. From germline, CDR1 is LNHDA and CDR2 SQIVND (reference sequence). The CDR3 here is CASSMGSAGNTEAFF. As DNA, the CDR3 is TGTGCCAGTAGTATGGGGTCGGCGGGGAACACTGAAGCTTTCTTT.

This chain links TRBV3-1 (or the pseudogene TRBV3-2) with TRBJ2-5; D gene unclear. From germline, CDR1 is LGHDT and CDR2 YNNKEL (reference sequence). The CDR3 consists of 14 residues. Trimming stripped 4 bases from V and 4 bases from J, with 13 bases between. The CDR3 coding sequence is TGTGCCAGCAGCCCGCGACATGAGAGAGAGACCCAGTACTTC. Translated, it gives CASSPRHERETQYF.